The 10 T cell receptor beta chains below come from one sample, sequenced in a study of beta chain features in type 1 diabetes. Every bit of the isolated RNA underwent reverse transcription, so sequencing read expressed TCRB transcripts. Repertoires were generated with immunoSEQ multiplex PCR, while TCRdb's copy carries only in-frame clones and drops some. Among about 230,000 clones listed, 9.6% were seen once. Sequenced material: naive CD4+ T cells from blood. These receptor sequences come from a woman in her late teens or twenties in good health.

This clone was observed a few times. The chain has TRBV6-5 and TRBJ1-1, with D unresolved. CDR1 is MNHEY and CDR2 is SVGAGI in the germline V gene. V lost 0 bases to trimming and J lost 2 bases, with 4 bases between them. This CDR3 region has 13 residues. This CDR3 reads CASSYSHNTEAFF. The DNA for the CDR3 is TGTGCCAGCAGTTACTCACATAACACTGAAGCTTTCTTT.

The J gene is TRBJ2-5, the V gene TRBV12-5; the D is unclear. The germline V gene encodes CDR1 LGHNT and CDR2 FRNRAP. The CDR3 is made up of 13 amino acids. Trimming stripped 6 bases from V and 4 bases from J, with 12 bases between. DNA of the CDR3: TGTGCTAGTGGCCCCTCCCAGTTAGAGACCCAGTACTTC. Its translation is CASGPSQLETQYF. The full variable domain, with the rest looked up from reference TRBV12-5 and TRBJ2-5, is DARVTQTPRHKVTEMGQEVTMRCQPILGHNTVFWYRQTMMQGLELLAYFRNRAPLDDSGMPKDRFSAEMPDATLATLKIQPSEPRDSAVYFCASGPSQLETQYFGPGTRLLVL.

This clone was counted only a few times. V is TRBV29-1 and J is TRBJ2-7; possibly TRBD2 for D (7 bases). Trimming cost V 4 bases and J 1 base, with 20 bases left between them. The length of the CDR3 is 16 residues. Per the germline V gene, CDR1 is SQVTM and CDR2 is ANQGSEA. CDR3 region: CSVGGGGHPTSYEQYF. The CDR3 DNA sequence: TGCAGCGTTGGCGGCGGGGGACATCCAACTTCCTACGAGCAGTACTTC.

In this sample, this clone turned up a few times. The V and J genes are TRBV27 and TRBJ2-7; weak D call: TRBD2 (7 bases). The CDR3 is made up of 14 amino acids. V dropped 3 bases and J dropped 1 base, with 10 bases sitting between them. CDR1 and CDR2 from the germline V gene are MNHEY and SMNVEV (reference sequence). The CDR3 coding sequence is TGTGCCAGCAGTTTGAGGGGGGGATCCTACGAGCAGTACTTC. Encoded protein: CASSLRGGSYEQYF.

This clone was detected a few times. V usage is TRBV28 and J usage is TRBJ1-2, with D unclear. CDR3 size: 12 residues. Germline V CDR1 and CDR2: MDHEN, SYDVKM. Trimming stripped 7 bases from V and 9 bases from J, with 15 bases between. The CDR3 DNA follows: TGTGCCAGCATCACCCCGGGGTTAAGCTACACCTTC. Protein sequence: CASITPGLSYTF.

V usage is TRBV7-2 and J usage is TRBJ1-2, with TRBD1 identical over 7 bases. The CDR3 is made up of 16 amino acids. Germline lookup yields CDR1 SGHTA and CDR2 FQGNSA. With V trimmed by 0 bases and J by 2 bases, 6 bases remained unmatched. This chain's CDR3 is CASSLAPGQINYGYTF. The CDR3 bases are TGTGCCAGCAGCTTAGCGCCGGGACAGATAAACTATGGCTACACCTTC.

The gene calls are TRBV30 and TRBJ1-5; 7 bases line up with TRBD1. The CDR3 totals 14 residues. Germline trimming cut 0 bases from V and 5 bases from J; bases unmatched to any gene: 4. Germline lookup yields CDR1 GTSNPN and CDR2 SVGIG (reference sequence). The CDR3 spells CAWSVRRGDQPQHF. CDR3 DNA sequence: TGTGCCTGGAGTGTACGCAGGGGGGATCAGCCCCAGCATTTT. Variable domain in full (rest from reference TRBV30 and TRBJ1-5): SQTIHQWPATLVQPVGSPLSLECTVEGTSNPNLYWYRQAAGRGLQLLFYSVGIGQISSEVPQNLSASRPQDRQFILSSKKLLLSDSGFYLCAWSVRRGDQPQHFGDGTRLSIL.

There are a few counts of this clone. The chain recombines TRBV4-1 with TRBJ2-7; D may be TRBD1 (5 bases). CDR3 length equals 13 residues. V shed 5 bases and J shed 2 bases, with 10 bases lying between them. Per the germline V gene, CDR1 is MGHRA and CDR2 is YSYEKL. CDR3 coding DNA: TGCGCCAGCAGCACCAGGGATACCTACGAGCAGTACTTC. Translation: CASSTRDTYEQYF.

The V gene is TRBV5-1, the J gene TRBJ1-1; a possible D gene is TRBD1 (6 bases). V lost 0 bases and J lost 5, with 14 bases in between. Germline-derived CDR1 and CDR2 are SGHRS and YFSETQ. The CDR3 consists of 15 residues. The DNA of the CDR3 is TGCGCCAGCAGCTTGGAGTTCAGGGGTAATACTGAAGCTTTCTTT. This codes for CASSLEFRGNTEAFF. The complete variable domain, with remaining parts taken from reference TRBV5-1 and TRBJ1-1, reads KAGVTQTPRYLIKTRGQQVTLSCSPISGHRSVSWYQQTPGQGLQFLFEYFSETQRNKGNFPGRFSGRQFSNSRSEMNVSTLELGDSALYLCASSLEFRGNTEAFFGQGTRLTVV.

The V and J genes are TRBV5-6 and TRBJ2-7; D remains unclear. Per germline, CDR1 SGHDT and CDR2 YYEEEE. Deletions cut 4 bases from V and 2 bases from J, with 13 bases between. This CDR3 spans 14 amino acids. The CDR3 spells CASSRLEQTYEQYF. The CDR3, as DNA: TGTGCCAGCAGCCGCCTTGAACAGACCTACGAGCAGTACTTC.